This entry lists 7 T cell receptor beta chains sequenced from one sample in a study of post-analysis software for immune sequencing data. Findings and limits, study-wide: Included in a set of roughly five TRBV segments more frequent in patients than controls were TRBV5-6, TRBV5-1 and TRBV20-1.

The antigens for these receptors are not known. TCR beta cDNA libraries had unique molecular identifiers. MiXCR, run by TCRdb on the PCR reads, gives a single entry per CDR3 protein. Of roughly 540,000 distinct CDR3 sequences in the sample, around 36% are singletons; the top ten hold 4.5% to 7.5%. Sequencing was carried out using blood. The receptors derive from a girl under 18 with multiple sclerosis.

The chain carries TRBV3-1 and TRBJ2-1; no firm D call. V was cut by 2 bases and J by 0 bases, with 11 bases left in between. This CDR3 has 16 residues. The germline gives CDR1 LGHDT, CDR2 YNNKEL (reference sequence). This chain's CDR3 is CASSQRAYSSYNEQFF. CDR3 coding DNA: TGTGCCAGCAGCCAACGCGCTTACTCCTCCTACAATGAGCAGTTCTTC.

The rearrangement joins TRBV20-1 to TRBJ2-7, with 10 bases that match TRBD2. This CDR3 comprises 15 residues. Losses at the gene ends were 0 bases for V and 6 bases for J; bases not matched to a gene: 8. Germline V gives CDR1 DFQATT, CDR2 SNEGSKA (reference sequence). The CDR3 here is CSARDTLAGLIEQYF. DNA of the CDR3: TGCAGTGCTAGAGATACACTAGCGGGGCTCATCGAGCAGTACTTC.

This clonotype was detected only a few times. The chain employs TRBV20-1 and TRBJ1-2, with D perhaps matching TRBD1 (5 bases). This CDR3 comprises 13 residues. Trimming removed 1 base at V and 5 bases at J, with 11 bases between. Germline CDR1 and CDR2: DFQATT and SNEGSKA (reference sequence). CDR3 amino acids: CSARVAEGYGYTF. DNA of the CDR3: TGCAGTGCTAGAGTTGCGGAGGGGTATGGCTACACCTTC.

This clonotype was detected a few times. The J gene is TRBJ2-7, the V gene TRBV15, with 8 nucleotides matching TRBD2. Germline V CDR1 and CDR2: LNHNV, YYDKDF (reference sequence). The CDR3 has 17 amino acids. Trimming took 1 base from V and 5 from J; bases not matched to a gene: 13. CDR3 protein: CATSRGASGGGFDEQYF. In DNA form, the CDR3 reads TGTGCCACCAGCAGAGGTGCTAGCGGCGGGGGGTTTGACGAGCAGTACTTC.

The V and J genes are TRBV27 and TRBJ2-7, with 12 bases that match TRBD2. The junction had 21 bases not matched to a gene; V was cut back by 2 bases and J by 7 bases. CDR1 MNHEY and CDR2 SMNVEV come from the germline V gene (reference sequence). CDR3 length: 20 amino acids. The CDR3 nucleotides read TGTGCCAGCAGTTTAGGGTTTCGGACTAGCGGGGTGGCCGGGTGTGGTGAGCAGTACTTC. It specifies CASSLGFRTSGVAGCGEQYF.

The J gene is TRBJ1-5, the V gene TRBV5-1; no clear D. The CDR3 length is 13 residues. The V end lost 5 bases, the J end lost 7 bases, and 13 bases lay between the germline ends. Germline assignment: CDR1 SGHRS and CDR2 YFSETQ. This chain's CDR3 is CASRFDGTQPQHF. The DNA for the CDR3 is TGCGCCAGCAGATTCGACGGAACCCAGCCCCAGCATTTT.

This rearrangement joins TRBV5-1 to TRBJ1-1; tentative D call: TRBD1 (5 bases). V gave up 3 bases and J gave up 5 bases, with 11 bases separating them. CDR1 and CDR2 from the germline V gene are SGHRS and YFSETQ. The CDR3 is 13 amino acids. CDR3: CASSYRDGTEAFF. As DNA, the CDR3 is TGCGCCAGCAGCTACCGGGACGGGACTGAAGCTTTCTTT.